This passage covers 16 T cell receptor beta chains from one sample sequenced in a study of T cell repertoires in ileal Crohn's disease. Libraries were prepared by immunoSEQ multiplex PCR; TCRdb keeps only in-frame clonotypes and omits some of them. The repertoire holds about 8,400 clones, with around three quarters as singletons. Sequencing was carried out using ileal tissue. The receptors were sampled from an adult with Crohn's disease.

This rearrangement joins TRBV25-1 to TRBJ1-2, with D maybe TRBD1 (6 bases). Trimming left V 6 bases short and J 4 bases short, with 12 bases between. CDR1 and CDR2 from the germline V gene are MGHDK and SYGVNS. CDR3 length equals 13 residues. The CDR3 DNA reads TGTGCCAGCAGGGACGACAGGTTCTATGGCTACACCTTC. It codes for CASRDDRFYGYTF.

The chain combines TRBV28 with TRBJ1-2, with 7 bases that match TRBD1. The CDR3 is made up of 15 amino acids. Germline CDR1 is MDHEN and CDR2 is SYDVKM. V lost 7 bases and J lost 2; bases outside the gene matches: 10. CDR3 DNA: TGTGCCAGCAATAGCATAGGGGGCGCGAACTATGGCTACACCTTC. Its protein product is CASNSIGGANYGYTF.

The V and J genes are TRBV9 and TRBJ1-2, with 9 positions matching TRBD1. The germline V gene encodes CDR1 SGDLS and CDR2 YYNGEE. V gave up 4 bases and J gave up 1 base; unmatched junction bases: 5. The CDR3 is 15 residues long. The CDR3 loop is CASSSRQGVNYGYTF. The CDR3, as DNA: TGTGCCAGCAGCTCCCGACAGGGGGTTAACTATGGCTACACCTTC.

The V gene is TRBV7-9, the J gene TRBJ1-4; no clear D gene. Germline assignment: CDR1 SEHNR and CDR2 FQNEAQ (reference sequence). V shed 1 base and J shed 0 bases, with 9 bases lying between them. The CDR3 is made up of 16 amino acids. Here the CDR3 reads CASSLDGDATNEKLFF. CDR3 nucleotides: TGTGCCAGCAGCTTAGACGGGGATGCAACTAATGAAAAACTGTTTTTT.

The genes are TRBV6-6 and TRBJ2-7; weak D call: TRBD1 (6 bases). The CDR3 runs to 14 residues. Trimming took 4 bases from V and 7 from J, leaving 17 bases between them. Germline assignment: CDR1 MNHNY and CDR2 SVGAGI (reference sequence). CDR3: CASSFNRERCEQYF. The DNA for the CDR3 is TGTGCCAGCAGTTTTAACAGGGAACGTTGTGAGCAGTACTTC.

The CDR3 DNA is TGTGCCAGCAGCTTAGTCCGGGGTCCCACCGGGGAGCTGTTTTTT. Amino acids: CASSLVRGPTGELFF. This chain connects TRBV11-2 to TRBJ2-2; D is perhaps TRBD2 (5 bases). CDR3 length: 15 residues. The V end lost 1 base, the J end lost 4 bases, and 10 bases lay between the germline ends. CDR1 and CDR2 (germline): SGHAT, FQNNGV.

The chain joins TRBV11-2 to TRBJ2-7, with 11 bases identical to TRBD1. CDR1 is SGHAT and CDR2 is FQNNGV in the germline V gene. The CDR3 length is 15 residues. V lost 5 bases, J lost 4 bases, and 7 bases stayed unmatched. The CDR3 DNA follows: TGTGCCAGCAGCCCAAGGACAGGGGGCGCGTACGAGCAGTACTTC. Amino acid sequence: CASSPRTGGAYEQYF.

The rearrangement uses TRBV30 and TRBJ1-2; D is ambiguous. The V and J ends lost 0 bases and 8 bases respectively, with 13 bases between them. The CDR3 is made up of 13 amino acids. Germline values: CDR1 GTSNPN, CDR2 SVGIG (reference sequence). The CDR3 region is CAWSVRTSGGYTF. The DNA for the CDR3 is TGTGCCTGGAGTGTAAGGACGTCGGGGGGCTACACCTTC.

The rearrangement links TRBV15 to TRBJ1-2; D is perhaps TRBD1 (5 bases). CDR1 and CDR2 from the germline V gene are LNHNV and YYDKDF (reference sequence). CDR3 size: 16 residues. Trimming left V 0 bases short and J 7 bases short, with 18 bases between. The CDR3 coding sequence is TGTGCCACCAGCAGAGATAGCATCGGTCAGGGCGGTGGCTACACCTTC. It codes for CATSRDSIGQGGGYTF. The whole variable domain, remainder taken from reference TRBV15 and TRBJ1-2, is DAMVIQNPRYQVTQFGKPVTLSCSQTLNHNVMYWYQQKSSQAPKLLFHYYDKDFNNEADTPDNFQSRRPNTSFCFLDIRSPGLGDTAMYLCATSRDSIGQGGGYTFGSGTRLTVV.

This chain connects TRBV4-1 to TRBJ2-3, with D possibly matching TRBD1 (6 bases). Between the trimmed V and J ends, which lost 1 base and 2 bases, there was a span of 16 bases. CDR1 MGHRA and CDR2 YSYEKL come from the germline V gene. The CDR3 extends over 17 amino acids. CDR3 nucleotides: TGCGCCAGCAGCCAAGGAGGGGGACCGGGCCTCACAGATACGCAGTATTTT. It codes for CASSQGGGPGLTDTQYF.

The V and J genes are TRBV2 and TRBJ2-1; 10 bases are a match to TRBD2. V dropped 6 bases and J dropped 2; count of bases not matched to a gene: 7. Germline CDR1 reads SNHLY; CDR2 reads FYNNEI. The CDR3 extends over 16 amino acids. CDR3 DNA: TGTGCCAGCAGCGTCCCTAGCGGGAGCCCCTACAATGAGCAGTTCTTC. Translated, it gives CASSVPSGSPYNEQFF.

The rearrangement links TRBV12-2 to TRBJ2-7; TRBD2, the table's D call, was not compared with the DNA. TRBV12-2 is recorded as a pseudogene. The CDR3 contains 16 residues. This chain's CDR3 is CASRLARLASRYEQYF. The CDR3 region has the DNA TGTGCAAGTCGCTTAGCGCGACTAGCTAGTCGATACGAGCAGTACTTC.

Written as DNA, the CDR3 is TGCGCCAGCAGTCGGCACATCAGGGACGAGCAGTACTTC. As protein: CASSRHIRDEQYF. The chain uses TRBV23-1 and TRBJ2-7; tentatively, D is TRBD1 (5 bases). TRBV23-1 is an ORF, with its function uncertain. CDR3 length: 13 residues. Trimming shortened V by 4 bases and J by 5 bases, and 12 bases separated the two germline ends.

This chain uses TRBV5-4 with TRBJ2-7; 7 bases are a match to TRBD2. This CDR3 has 18 residues. In germline, CDR1 is SGHNT, CDR2 YYREEE (reference sequence). Trimming cost V 3 bases and J 2 bases; bases outside gene matches: 17. CDR3 region: CASSSGSGRLAGAYEQYF. The CDR3 DNA sequence: TGTGCCAGCAGCTCGGGATCGGGGCGGTTGGCGGGGGCCTACGAGCAGTACTTC.

This chain links TRBV14 with TRBJ2-7; maybe TRBD2 (6 bases). CDR3 length equals 14 residues. V gave up 0 bases and J gave up 7 bases, with 13 bases separating them. Germline CDR1 reads SGHDN; CDR2 reads FVKESK. The chain's CDR3 is CASSQDWGVAEQYF. CDR3 DNA: TGTGCCAGCAGCCAAGATTGGGGGGTTGCTGAGCAGTACTTC.

This clone was seen a few times. The chain combines TRBV11-2 with TRBJ2-2, with D possibly being TRBD2 (6 bases). CDR3 length equals 17 residues. CDR1 is SGHAT, CDR2 FQNNGV, per germline. Trimming left V 5 bases short and J 4 bases short, with 20 bases between. Here the CDR3 DNA reads TGTGCCAGCAGCAAAAAGGTGTTAGGGGACTTCACCGGGGAGCTGTTTTTT. As protein: CASSKKVLGDFTGELFF. The complete variable domain, with remaining parts taken from reference TRBV11-2 and TRBJ2-2, reads EAGVAQSPRYKIIEKRQSVAFWCNPISGHATLYWYQQILGQGPKLLIQFQNNGVVDDSQLPKDRFSAERLKGVDSTLKIQPAKLEDSAVYLCASSKKVLGDFTGELFFGEGSRLTVL.